This T cell receptor beta chain derives from a study of shared clonotypes between healthy human individuals. Study results and caveats: Only blood was sampled, and tissue TCR repertoires likely differ from blood ones.

Germline-derived CDR1 and CDR2 are SGDLS and YYNGEE. There are 15 residues in the CDR3. The V end lost 2 bases, the J end lost 4 bases, and 14 bases lay between the germline ends. This clone has only one observation. What it binds is unknown. Data came from immunoSEQ multiplex PCR; TCRdb stores just in-frame clones and leaves some out. The table lists under 1,100,000 clones, about 77% of them singletons, with about 1.5% in the top ten. The rearrangement uses TRBV9 and TRBJ2-3, with D hard to call. Specimen: memory CD4+ T cells sorted from blood. Subset: CD45RA-negative fraction. This clonotype originated in a man aged 18 to 29 in good health. The CDR3 coding sequence is TGTGCCAGCAGCGTGACCAGCGCCCCTCCAGATACGCAGTATTTT. The encoded protein is CASSVTSAPPDTQYF.